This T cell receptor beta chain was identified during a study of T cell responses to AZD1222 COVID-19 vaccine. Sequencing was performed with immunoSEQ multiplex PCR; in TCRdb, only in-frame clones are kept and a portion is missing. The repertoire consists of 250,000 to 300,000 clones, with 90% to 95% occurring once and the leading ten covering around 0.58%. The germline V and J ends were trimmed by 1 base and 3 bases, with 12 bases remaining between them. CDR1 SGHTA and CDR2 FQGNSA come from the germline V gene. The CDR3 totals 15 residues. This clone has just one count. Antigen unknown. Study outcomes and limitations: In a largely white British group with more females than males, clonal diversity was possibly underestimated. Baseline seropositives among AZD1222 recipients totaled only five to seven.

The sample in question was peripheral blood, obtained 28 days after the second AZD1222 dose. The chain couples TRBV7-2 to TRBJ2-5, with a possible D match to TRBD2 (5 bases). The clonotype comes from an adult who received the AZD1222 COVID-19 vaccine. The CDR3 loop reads CASSLGFGAEETQYF. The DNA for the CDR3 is TGTGCCAGCAGCTTAGGTTTTGGAGCGGAAGAGACCCAGTACTTC. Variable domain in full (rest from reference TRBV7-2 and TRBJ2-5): GAGVSQSPSNKVTEKGKDVELRCDPISGHTALYWYRQSLGQGLEFLIYFQGNSAPDKSGLPSDRFSAERTGGSVSTLTIQRTQQEDSAVYLCASSLGFGAEETQYFGPGTRLLVL.